This TCR beta chain was observed in a study of T cell responses to AZD1222 COVID-19 vaccine. Study as a whole: Second doses that came at about 4 or about 12 weeks were put together. Whole-study findings and limits: Spike-specific TCR breadth and depth rose after two AZD1222 doses. Unmutated regions of variants are reportedly targeted by nearly half of spike-specific TCRs. Dominant CD4 TCR responses targeted spike regions 160-218 and 743-854.

TCRdb's table, derived via immunoSEQ multiplex PCR, lists solely in-frame clones and lacks some. Found here are about 130,000 clones, approximately 90% of them singletons; the top ten hold about 2%. With respect to this clone: Antigen: not known.

This CDR3 contains 14 residues. J gave up 7 bases and V 5 bases, and 6 bases lay outside the gene matches. Germline assignment: CDR1 LGHDT and CDR2 YNNKEL (reference sequence). Sequenced here: peripheral blood, sampled on day 0 of AZD1222 vaccination. V is TRBV3-1 (or the pseudogene TRBV3-2) and J is TRBJ1-5; 9 bases agree with TRBD1. The TCR sequence derives from an adult in good health. CDR3 nucleotide sequence: TGTGCCAGCAGCATACAGGGGGCGAGGCAGCCCCAGCATTTT. It specifies CASSIQGARQPQHF.